The 19 T cell receptor beta chains given below trace back to one sample, sequenced in a study of blood T cell repertoires in COVID-19. Generated by immunoSEQ multiplex PCR, the TCRdb table keeps only in-frame clones and is missing some. The repertoire holds around 120,000 clones, approximately 82% seen once, with about 2.2% in the top ten. Sequencing was performed on peripheral blood. These receptors were obtained from a man younger than 40 with acute or convalescent COVID-19.

The gene calls are TRBV6-2 or TRBV6-3 and TRBJ1-2, with D unclear. CDR1 MNHEY and CDR2 SVGEGT come from the germline V gene. CDR3 length: 14 residues. The V and J ends lost 0 bases and 3 bases respectively, with 8 bases between them. Here the CDR3 DNA reads TGTGCCAGCAGTTACTCCCGGGATTACTATGGCTACACCTTC. As protein: CASSYSRDYYGYTF.

Here the CDR3 reads CASSQESVEGLWGYTF. The CDR3, as DNA: TGCGCCAGCAGCCAAGAGTCGGTGGAGGGGCTGTGGGGCTACACCTTC. J is TRBJ1-2 and V is TRBV4-3; TRBD1 might be the D (5 bases). Germline-derived CDR1 and CDR2 are LGHNA and YSLEER. The length of the CDR3 is 16 residues. With 0 bases removed from V and 8 bases from J, the gap between germline ends came to 19 bases.

The CDR3 protein is CASGLVLGTSAYEQYF. CDR3 bases: TGTGCTAGTGGTTTGGTACTGGGGACTTCTGCCTACGAGCAGTACTTC. V and J are TRBV12-5 and TRBJ2-7, with TRBD2 as a possible D gene (6 bases). Trimming removed 0 bases from V and 2 bases from J, with 14 bases in between. The CDR3 has 16 amino acids. Germline CDR1 is LGHNT and CDR2 is FRNRAP.

The V gene is TRBV3-1 (or the pseudogene TRBV3-2), the J gene TRBJ2-7; 7 positions match TRBD1. The J segment lost 4 bases and the V segment lost 3 bases, leaving 12 bases of the junction unmatched. Per germline, CDR1 LGHDT and CDR2 YNNKEL (reference sequence). The CDR3 spans 16 residues. Written as DNA, the CDR3 is TGTGCCAGCAGCCATGATAGGGGGCAAGAGATTTACGAGCAGTACTTC. This encodes CASSHDRGQEIYEQYF.

V and J are TRBV5-6 and TRBJ1-3, with a tentative D call TRBD1 (6 bases). The ends were cut back, 5 bases at V and 0 bases at J, with 12 bases in the middle. The CDR3 loop spans 15 amino acids. Germline CDR1 is SGHDT and CDR2 is YYEEEE. The CDR3 reads CASRAQGDSGNTIYF. CDR3 nucleotides: TGTGCCAGCAGGGCACAGGGTGACTCTGGAAACACCATATATTTT. Variable domain in full (rest from reference TRBV5-6 and TRBJ1-3): DAGVTQSPTHLIKTRGQQVTLRCSPKSGHDTVSWYQQALGQGPQFIFQYYEEEERQRGNFPDRFSGHQFPNYSSELNVNALLLGDSALYLCASRAQGDSGNTIYFGEGSWLTVV.

The genes are TRBV19 and TRBJ1-1, with 7 bases that match TRBD1. Germline V gene lookup returns CDR1 LNHDA and CDR2 SQIVND (reference sequence). With 3 bases clipped from V and 3 bases from J, the junction kept 7 bases outside the gene matches. The CDR3 sequence is 15 residues long. The CDR3 nucleotides read TGTGCCAGTAGTATTACAGGGGTGAAGGACACTGAAGCTTTCTTT. It encodes CASSITGVKDTEAFF.

This clone occurred once. J is TRBJ2-1 and V is TRBV29-1; 8 nucleotides agree with TRBD2. Germline values: CDR1 SQVTM, CDR2 ANQGSEA. This CDR3 has 15 amino acids. The V and J ends lost 1 base and 3 bases, in that order; junction bases with no gene match: 5. CDR3 DNA: TGCAGCGTTGAAGGCCCAGCGGGGGTCTACAATGAGCAGTTCTTC. This encodes CSVEGPAGVYNEQFF.

V is TRBV19 and J is TRBJ1-1; TRBD1 aligns across 7 bases. V trimming: 9 bases; J trimming: 9 bases; junction bases outside the gene matches: 10. This CDR3 has 12 amino acids. CDR1 and CDR2 (germline): LNHDA, SQIVND (reference sequence). The CDR3 loop reads CASTLGQRKAFF. Written as DNA, the CDR3 is TGTGCCAGCACCTTGGGACAGCGGAAAGCTTTCTTT.

The genes are TRBV10-3 and TRBJ2-7, with D possibly matching TRBD2 (6 bases). The CDR3 length is 13 residues. Germline values: CDR1 ENHRY, CDR2 SYGVKD. The ends were cut back, 6 bases at V and 1 base at J, with 10 bases in the middle. This CDR3 is CAIRGDSSYEQYF. CDR3 sequence (DNA): TGTGCCATCAGGGGGGACTCATCCTACGAGCAGTACTTC.

The chain links TRBV19 to TRBJ2-7; tentatively, D is TRBD2 (6 bases). Germline CDR1 is LNHDA and CDR2 is SQIVND (reference sequence). V lost 1 base and J 3 bases, leaving 10 bases between the germline ends. The CDR3 sequence is 14 residues long. The CDR3 protein is CASSIAEGFYEQYF. The CDR3 DNA reads TGTGCCAGTAGTATAGCGGAGGGGTTCTACGAGCAGTACTTC.

V gene TRBV27 combines with J gene TRBJ2-1; 8 positions agree with TRBD2. This CDR3 has 15 residues. J was trimmed by 5 bases and V by 6 bases; bases with no gene match: 9. The V gene's germline CDR1 is MNHEY and CDR2 SMNVEV (reference sequence). CDR3 sequence (DNA): TGTGCCAGCAGACAGGGACTAGTATCTGACAATGAGCAGTTCTTC. Translating gives CASRQGLVSDNEQFF.

In its sample, this clone was seen once. The V call is TRBV5-1, the J call TRBJ1-1; TRBD1 might be the D (6 bases). Trimming cost V 1 base and J 4 bases, with 17 bases left between them. CDR1 is SGHRS and CDR2 is YFSETQ in the germline V gene. This CDR3 is 16 amino acids long. The CDR3 loop reads CASSLLGGARGTEAFF. CDR3 DNA sequence: TGCGCCAGCAGCTTGTTGGGGGGGGCGCGTGGCACTGAAGCTTTCTTT.

V gene TRBV11-3 combines with J gene TRBJ1-5; 9 positions match TRBD1. This CDR3 has 16 residues. Germline V gene sequence: CDR1 SGHNT, CDR2 YENEEA. V trimming: 5 bases; J trimming: 6 bases; junction bases outside the gene matches: 11. The CDR3 sequence: CASSPMDRGKGQPQHF. The DNA for the CDR3 is TGTGCCAGCAGCCCCATGGACAGGGGCAAAGGTCAGCCCCAGCATTTT.

V usage is TRBV11-1 and J usage is TRBJ1-4; D may be TRBD1 (5 bases). Germline V gene sequence: CDR1 SGHAT, CDR2 FQDESV (reference sequence). The V end lost 1 base, the J end lost 2 bases, and 11 bases lay between the germline ends. The CDR3 loop spans 16 amino acids. The CDR3 reads CASSLGQGRTNEKLFF. CDR3 coding DNA: TGTGCCAGCAGCTTAGGTCAGGGTCGCACTAATGAAAAACTGTTTTTT.

The chain uses TRBV6-2 or TRBV6-3 and TRBJ2-1; TRBD2 matches at 10 bases. Germline CDR1 reads MNHEY; CDR2 reads SVGEGT. The V gene end was trimmed by 6 bases and the J gene end by 2 bases; junction bases not matched to a gene: 4. The CDR3 totals 15 residues. The CDR3 region has the DNA TGTGCCAGCAGCTTTAGCGGGGGGACCTACAATGAGCAGTTCTTC. Protein sequence: CASSFSGGTYNEQFF.

CDR3 in DNA: TGTGCCAGTGGTGGCGGACAGGAGCAGTACTTC. The encoded protein is CASGGGQEQYF. The chain has TRBV19 and TRBJ2-7; the D gene is possibly TRBD1 (6 bases). Trimming stripped 8 bases from V and 7 bases from J, with 12 bases between. The CDR3 totals 11 residues. CDR1 and CDR2 from the germline V gene are LNHDA and SQIVND (reference sequence).

V and J are TRBV6-2 or TRBV6-3 and TRBJ2-3; 7 bases align to TRBD2. The CDR3 loop spans 15 amino acids. The junction had 3 bases not matched to a gene; V was cut back by 2 bases and J by 1 base. Per germline, CDR1 MNHEY and CDR2 SVGEGT. CDR3 DNA sequence: TGTGCCAGCAGTTACAGAACTAGCGGCACAGATACGCAGTATTTT. Translation: CASSYRTSGTDTQYF.

The J gene is TRBJ1-3, the V gene TRBV12-3 or TRBV12-4; D unclear. The CDR3 spans 13 residues. Trimming removed 3 bases at V and 4 bases at J, with 7 bases between. CDR3 DNA sequence: TGTGCCAGCAGTTTCACAGCCGGAAACACCATATATTTT. Translation gives CASSFTAGNTIYF.

The chain is built from TRBV7-8 and TRBJ2-5; 9 bases map to TRBD1. V shed 6 bases and J 5 bases; nucleotides not matched to a gene: 13. Germline CDR1 is SGHVS and CDR2 is FQNEAQ. The CDR3 runs to 16 residues. CDR3 sequence reads: CASSPSRTGAGETQYF. The CDR3 coding sequence is TGTGCCAGCAGTCCCTCCCGGACAGGGGCAGGGGAGACCCAGTACTTC.